The rows below give T cell receptor beta chains drawn from one sample of a study of radiotherapy plus CTLA-4 blockade in lung cancer. The data were produced by immunoSEQ multiplex PCR, yet TCRdb's version contains in-frame clones alone and is incomplete. The table lists tens of thousands of clones, less than 85% of them singletons. The specimen was peripheral blood, collected from a patient treated with radiotherapy plus ipilimumab. The receptors derive from a human donor with non-small cell lung cancer who had a complete response to radiotherapy plus ipilimumab. The conserved cysteine and the conserved F or W are not part of the CDR3 here. A D gene is named only where the DNA matches it firmly. The size field is filled for only some rows; it gives once, few, many or a size class.

v_gene: TRBV30; j_gene: TRBJ1-2; d_gene: NA; abundance: NA; CDR3aa: AWRFLQGYGYT
v_gene: TRBV7-9; j_gene: TRBJ1-5; d_gene: TRBD1; abundance: NA; CDR3aa: ASSLGGGWNQPQH
v_gene: TRBV7-9; j_gene: TRBJ1-5; d_gene: NA; abundance: few; CDR3aa: ASSLSSSGQPQH
v_gene: TRBV9; j_gene: TRBJ2-3; d_gene: NA; abundance: NA; CDR3aa: ASSVSTSGTDTQY
v_gene: TRBV6-1; j_gene: TRBJ1-2; d_gene: NA; abundance: once; CDR3aa: ASSEQVRPRDSGGYT
v_gene: TRBV19; j_gene: TRBJ1-1; d_gene: NA; abundance: once; CDR3aa: ASSIVGAFTEAF
v_gene: TRBV5-4; j_gene: TRBJ1-4; d_gene: NA; abundance: NA; CDR3aa: ASSEATNEKLF
v_gene: TRBV6-4; j_gene: TRBJ2-1; d_gene: NA; abundance: once; CDR3aa: ASSDSSGQQQF
v_gene: TRBV30; j_gene: TRBJ1-4; d_gene: NA; abundance: NA; CDR3aa: AWSVAGAGEKLF
v_gene: TRBV6-1; j_gene: TRBJ1-5; d_gene: NA; abundance: NA; CDR3aa: ASRSPGENQPQH
v_gene: TRBV27; j_gene: TRBJ1-6; d_gene: NA; abundance: NA; CDR3aa: ASSPVARVFRNSPLH
v_gene: TRBV6-5; j_gene: TRBJ1-4; d_gene: NA; abundance: few; CDR3aa: ASRPPGSGEKLF
v_gene: TRBV9; j_gene: TRBJ2-5; d_gene: NA; abundance: NA; CDR3aa: ASSVGTGPATQY
v_gene: TRBV7-2; j_gene: TRBJ2-2; d_gene: NA; abundance: NA; CDR3aa: ASSLNGGNTGELF
v_gene: TRBV29-1; j_gene: TRBJ2-1; d_gene: TRBD2; abundance: NA; CDR3aa: SVPTSRSYNEQF
v_gene: TRBV18; j_gene: TRBJ2-7; d_gene: NA; abundance: NA; CDR3aa: ASSSAGDTRGAYEQY
v_gene: TRBV19; j_gene: TRBJ1-4; d_gene: TRBD1; abundance: NA; CDR3aa: ASSPVRGTEKLF
v_gene: TRBV28; j_gene: TRBJ2-2; d_gene: NA; abundance: once; CDR3aa: ASSFASDTGELF
v_gene: TRBV10-2; j_gene: TRBJ2-2; d_gene: TRBD2; abundance: NA; CDR3aa: ATSRAGEGGELF
v_gene: TRBV28; j_gene: TRBJ2-1; d_gene: TRBD2; abundance: NA; CDR3aa: ASSSPGTNNEQF
v_gene: TRBV11-2; j_gene: TRBJ1-5; d_gene: NA; abundance: NA; CDR3aa: ASSLGGQGSGQPQH
v_gene: TRBV6-5; j_gene: TRBJ2-1; d_gene: TRBD2; abundance: NA; CDR3aa: ASSFASGSPYNEQF
v_gene: TRBV16; j_gene: TRBJ1-1; d_gene: TRBD1; abundance: NA; CDR3aa: ASSQSPGQAEAF
v_gene: TRBV19; j_gene: TRBJ1-2; d_gene: TRBD1; abundance: NA; CDR3aa: ASTYDRVGYGYT
v_gene: TRBV12-2; j_gene: TRBJ1-5; d_gene: NA; abundance: few; CDR3aa: ASRLTPTGYSNQPQH
v_gene: TRBV5-1; j_gene: TRBJ1-2; d_gene: TRBD1; abundance: NA; CDR3aa: ASSSGQGLGYT
v_gene: TRBV7-9; j_gene: TRBJ1-2; d_gene: TRBD1; abundance: NA; CDR3aa: ASSLDRDRGRVGYT
v_gene: TRBV27; j_gene: TRBJ2-1; d_gene: TRBD2; abundance: NA; CDR3aa: ASSPISSGRAVEQF
v_gene: TRBV7-9; j_gene: TRBJ2-4; d_gene: TRBD1; abundance: NA; CDR3aa: ASSSDRGTKNIQY
v_gene: TRBV6-5; j_gene: TRBJ1-1; d_gene: NA; abundance: once; CDR3aa: ASIPPGFNDEAF
v_gene: TRBV18; j_gene: TRBJ1-5; d_gene: NA; abundance: NA; CDR3aa: ASSPPAGVSQPQH
v_gene: TRBV5-4; j_gene: TRBJ2-1; d_gene: TRBD2; abundance: NA; CDR3aa: ASSLGTSGYNEQF
v_gene: TRBV5-1; j_gene: TRBJ1-2; d_gene: TRBD1; abundance: NA; CDR3aa: ASSPDAQGASYGYT
v_gene: TRBV7-2; j_gene: TRBJ2-7; d_gene: NA; abundance: NA; CDR3aa: ASSLAFRENYEQY
v_gene: TRBV4-1; j_gene: TRBJ2-3; d_gene: TRBD2; abundance: NA; CDR3aa: ASSPRGAGGTDTQY
v_gene: TRBV20-1; j_gene: TRBJ2-7; d_gene: NA; abundance: NA; CDR3aa: SATNSYEQY
v_gene: TRBV5-1; j_gene: TRBJ1-6; d_gene: NA; abundance: NA; CDR3aa: ASSSRGDNSPFH
v_gene: TRBV18; j_gene: TRBJ1-2; d_gene: TRBD1; abundance: NA; CDR3aa: ASSDRGDYGYT
v_gene: TRBV5-1; j_gene: TRBJ2-1; d_gene: TRBD2; abundance: NA; CDR3aa: ASSPLAGGPTGEQF
v_gene: TRBV4-2; j_gene: TRBJ2-5; d_gene: NA; abundance: NA; CDR3aa: ASSQVAPGTLGEQY
v_gene: TRBV4-3; j_gene: TRBJ1-4; d_gene: TRBD1; abundance: NA; CDR3aa: ASSQGDRENEKLF
v_gene: TRBV19; j_gene: TRBJ2-2; d_gene: TRBD2; abundance: NA; CDR3aa: ASSIGASGGANTGELF
v_gene: TRBV2; j_gene: TRBJ1-1; d_gene: NA; abundance: NA; CDR3aa: ASSVTGGIGGAF
v_gene: TRBV5-8; j_gene: TRBJ1-5; d_gene: NA; abundance: medium-sized; CDR3aa: ASSFGRMHQPQH
v_gene: TRBV4-1; j_gene: TRBJ2-1; d_gene: TRBD2; abundance: NA; CDR3aa: ASSHLGLAGGLAHNEQF
v_gene: TRBV5-6; j_gene: NA; d_gene: NA; abundance: NA; CDR3aa: ASSFKDRRGGSGNTIY
v_gene: TRBV10-2; j_gene: TRBJ2-5; d_gene: NA; abundance: NA; CDR3aa: ASRGGGSGASKETQY
v_gene: TRBV30; j_gene: TRBJ2-1; d_gene: NA; abundance: NA; CDR3aa: AWTLTANEQF